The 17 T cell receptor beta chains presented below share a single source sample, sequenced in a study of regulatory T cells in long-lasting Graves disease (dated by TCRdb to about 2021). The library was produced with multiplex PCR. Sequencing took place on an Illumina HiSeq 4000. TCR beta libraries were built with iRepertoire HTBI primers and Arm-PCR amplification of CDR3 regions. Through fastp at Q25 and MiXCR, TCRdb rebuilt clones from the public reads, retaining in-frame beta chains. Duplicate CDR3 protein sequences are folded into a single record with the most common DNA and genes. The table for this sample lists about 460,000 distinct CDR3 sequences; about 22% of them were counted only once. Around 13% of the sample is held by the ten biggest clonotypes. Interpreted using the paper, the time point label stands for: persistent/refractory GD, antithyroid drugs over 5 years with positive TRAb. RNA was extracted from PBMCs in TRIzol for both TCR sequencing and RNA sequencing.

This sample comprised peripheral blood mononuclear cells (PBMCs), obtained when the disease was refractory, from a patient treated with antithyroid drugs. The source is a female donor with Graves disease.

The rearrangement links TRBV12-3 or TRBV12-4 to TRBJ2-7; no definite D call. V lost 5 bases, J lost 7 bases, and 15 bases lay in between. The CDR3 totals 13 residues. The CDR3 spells CASSRRVPGEQYF. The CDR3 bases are TGTGCCAGCAGTCGCCGGGTCCCCGGGGAGCAGTACTTC.

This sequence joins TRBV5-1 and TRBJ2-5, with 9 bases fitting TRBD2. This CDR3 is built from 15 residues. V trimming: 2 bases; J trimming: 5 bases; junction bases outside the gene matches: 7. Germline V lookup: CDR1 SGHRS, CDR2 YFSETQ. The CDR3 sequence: CASSFNSGSGETQYF. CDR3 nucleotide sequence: TGCGCCAGCAGCTTCAATAGCGGGAGCGGGGAGACCCAGTACTTC.

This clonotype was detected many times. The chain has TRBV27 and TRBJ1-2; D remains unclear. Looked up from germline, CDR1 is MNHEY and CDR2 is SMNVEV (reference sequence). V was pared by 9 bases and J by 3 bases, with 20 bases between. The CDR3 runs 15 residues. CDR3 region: CASSPWAGLDYGYTF. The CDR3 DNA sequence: TGTGCCAGTTCTCCGTGGGCCGGACTCGACTATGGCTACACCTTC.

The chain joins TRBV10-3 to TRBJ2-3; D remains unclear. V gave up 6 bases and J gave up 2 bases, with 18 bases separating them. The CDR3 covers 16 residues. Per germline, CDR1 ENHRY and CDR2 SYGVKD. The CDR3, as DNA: TGTGCCATCAGCTCGATGGTTACAATCGCCACAGATACGCAGTATTTT. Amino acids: CAISSMVTIATDTQYF.

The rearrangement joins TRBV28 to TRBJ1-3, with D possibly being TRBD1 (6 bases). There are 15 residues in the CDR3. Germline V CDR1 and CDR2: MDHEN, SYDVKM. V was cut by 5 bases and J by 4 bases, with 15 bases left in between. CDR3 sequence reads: CASSNSGVGGNTIYF. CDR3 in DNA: TGTGCCAGCAGTAATTCAGGGGTCGGGGGAAACACCATATATTTT.

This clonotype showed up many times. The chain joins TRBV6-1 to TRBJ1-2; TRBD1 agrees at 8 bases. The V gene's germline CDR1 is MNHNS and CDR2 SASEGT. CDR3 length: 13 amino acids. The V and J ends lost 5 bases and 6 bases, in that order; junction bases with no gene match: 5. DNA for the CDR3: TGTGCCAGCAGTCCAGGGGGCGCGGATGGCTACACCTTC. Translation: CASSPGGADGYTF.

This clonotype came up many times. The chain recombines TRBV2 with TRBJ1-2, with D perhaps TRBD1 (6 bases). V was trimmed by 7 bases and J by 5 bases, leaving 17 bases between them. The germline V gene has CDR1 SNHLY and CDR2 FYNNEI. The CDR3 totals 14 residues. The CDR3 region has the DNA TGTGCCAGCACCGGCCCGGGACAATATTATGGCTACACCTTC. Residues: CASTGPGQYYGYTF. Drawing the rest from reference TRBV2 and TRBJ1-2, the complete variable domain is EPEVTQTPSHQVTQMGQEVILRCVPISNHLYFYWYRQILGQKVEFLVSFYNNEISEKSEIFDDQFSVERPDGSNFTLKIRSTKLEDSAMYFCASTGPGQYYGYTFGSGTRLTVV.

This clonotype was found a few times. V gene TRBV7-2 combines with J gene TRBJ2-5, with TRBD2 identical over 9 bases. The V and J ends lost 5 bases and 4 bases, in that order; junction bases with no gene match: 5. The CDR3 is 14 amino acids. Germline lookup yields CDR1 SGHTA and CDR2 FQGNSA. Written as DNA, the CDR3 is TGTGCCAGCAGCCGCGGGGGGGGCCGAGAGACCCAGTACTTC. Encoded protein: CASSRGGGRETQYF.

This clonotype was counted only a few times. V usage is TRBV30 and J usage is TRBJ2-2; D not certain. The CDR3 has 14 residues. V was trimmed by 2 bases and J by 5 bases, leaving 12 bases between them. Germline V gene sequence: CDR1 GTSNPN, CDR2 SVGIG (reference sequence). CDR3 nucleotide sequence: TGTGCCTGGAGTTCAGGTCTGGGAACCGGGGAGCTGTTTTTT. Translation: CAWSSGLGTGELFF.

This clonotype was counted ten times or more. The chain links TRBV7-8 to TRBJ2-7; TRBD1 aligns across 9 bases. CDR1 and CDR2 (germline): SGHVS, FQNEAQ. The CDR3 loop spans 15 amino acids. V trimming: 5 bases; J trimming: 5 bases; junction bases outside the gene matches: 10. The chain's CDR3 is CASSLRDRVINEQYF. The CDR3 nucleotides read TGTGCCAGCAGCCTCCGGGACAGGGTCATCAACGAGCAGTACTTC.

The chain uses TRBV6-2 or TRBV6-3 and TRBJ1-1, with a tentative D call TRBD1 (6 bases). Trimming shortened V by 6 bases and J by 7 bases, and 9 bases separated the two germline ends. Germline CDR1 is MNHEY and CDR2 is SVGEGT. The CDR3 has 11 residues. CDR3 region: CASSRGNEAFF. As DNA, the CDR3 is TGTGCCAGCAGCAGGGGTAATGAAGCTTTCTTT.

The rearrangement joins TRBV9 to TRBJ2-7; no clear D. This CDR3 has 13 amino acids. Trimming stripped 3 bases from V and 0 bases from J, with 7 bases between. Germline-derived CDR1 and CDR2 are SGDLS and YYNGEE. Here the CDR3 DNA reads TGTGCCAGCAGCGAGCGCCTCTCCTACGAGCAGTACTTC. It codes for CASSERLSYEQYF.

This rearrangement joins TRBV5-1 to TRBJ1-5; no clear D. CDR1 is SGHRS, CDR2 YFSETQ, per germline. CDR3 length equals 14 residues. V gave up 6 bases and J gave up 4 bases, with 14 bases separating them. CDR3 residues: CASKEGWENQPQHF. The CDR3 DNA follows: TGCGCCAGCAAGGAGGGATGGGAGAATCAGCCCCAGCATTTT.

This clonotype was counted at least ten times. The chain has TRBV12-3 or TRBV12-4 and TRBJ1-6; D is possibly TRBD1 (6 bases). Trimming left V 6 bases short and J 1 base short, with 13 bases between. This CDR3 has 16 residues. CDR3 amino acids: CASSGTPKSYNSPLHF. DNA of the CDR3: TGTGCCAGCAGCGGGACACCTAAATCCTATAATTCACCCCTCCACTTT.

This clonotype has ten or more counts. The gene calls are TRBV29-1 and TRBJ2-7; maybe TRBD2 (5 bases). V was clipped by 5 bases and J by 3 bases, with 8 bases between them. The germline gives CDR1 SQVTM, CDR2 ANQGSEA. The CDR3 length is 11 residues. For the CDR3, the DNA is TGCAGCGTTTACAGCGGCTACGAGCAGTACTTC. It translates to CSVYSGYEQYF.

The CDR3 DNA sequence: TGTGCCAGCAGTGACCTCCAAGAGACCCAGTACTTC. It encodes CASSDLQETQYF. The chain joins TRBV6-1 to TRBJ2-5; D is unclear. Germline V gives CDR1 MNHNS, CDR2 SASEGT. CDR3 length: 12 residues. Trimming pared 3 bases from V and 1 base from J, leaving 3 bases between.

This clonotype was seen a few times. CDR3 sequence: CASSQGDMRWQYF. In nucleotides, the CDR3 is TGTGCCAGCTCACAAGGGGACATGCGTTGGCAGTACTTC. The chain is built from TRBV18 and TRBJ2-7; the D gene is possibly TRBD1 (6 bases). V was pared by 4 bases and J by 9 bases, with 16 bases between. The CDR3 sequence is 13 residues long. CDR1 is KGHSH, CDR2 LQKENI, per germline.